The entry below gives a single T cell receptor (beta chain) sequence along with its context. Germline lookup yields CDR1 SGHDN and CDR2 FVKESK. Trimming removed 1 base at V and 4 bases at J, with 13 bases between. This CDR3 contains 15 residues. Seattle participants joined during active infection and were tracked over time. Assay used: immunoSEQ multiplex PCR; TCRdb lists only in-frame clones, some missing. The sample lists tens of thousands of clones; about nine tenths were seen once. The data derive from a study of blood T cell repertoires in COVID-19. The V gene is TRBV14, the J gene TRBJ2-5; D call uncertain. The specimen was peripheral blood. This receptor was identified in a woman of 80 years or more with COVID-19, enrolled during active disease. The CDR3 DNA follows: TGTGCCAGCAGCCAAGGGGCAAAGGTTAGAGAGACCCAGTACTTC. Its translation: CASSQGAKVRETQYF. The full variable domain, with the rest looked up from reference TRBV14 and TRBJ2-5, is EAGVTQFPSHSVIEKGQTVTLRCDPISGHDNLYWYRRVMGKEIKFLLHFVKESKQDESGMPNNRFLAERTGGTYSTLKVQPAELEDSGVYFCASSQGAKVRETQYFGPGTRLLVL.